This TCR beta chain is drawn from a study of blood T cells in healthy people across ages. The study's findings and limits: While age rose, TCR beta diversity per million T cells dropped in a roughly linear way.

It was with a sample-barcoded 5' primer and a J-beta primer mix that a second PCR of about 6 to 11 cycles was run. TCRdb called the 5' RACE reads again in MiXCR, with one record for every CDR3 protein. Counted here are approximately 1,700,000 distinct CDR3 sequences, about two fifths occurring once; the ten biggest clones make up 23%. Details on this clonotype: Its antigen is unknown.

The receptor was isolated from a human donor in good health. Sequencing was performed on blood.

The CDR3 region has the DNA TGCAGTGCTAGAGACCGGCCCTTTGGTTATTCACCCCTCCACTTT. Its translation is CSARDRPFGYSPLHF. V and J are TRBV20-1 and TRBJ1-6; D gene ambiguous. The CDR3 is made up of 15 amino acids. The germline V and J ends were trimmed by 0 bases and 8 bases, with 14 bases remaining between them. Germline CDR1 DFQATT, CDR2 SNEGSKA (reference sequence).